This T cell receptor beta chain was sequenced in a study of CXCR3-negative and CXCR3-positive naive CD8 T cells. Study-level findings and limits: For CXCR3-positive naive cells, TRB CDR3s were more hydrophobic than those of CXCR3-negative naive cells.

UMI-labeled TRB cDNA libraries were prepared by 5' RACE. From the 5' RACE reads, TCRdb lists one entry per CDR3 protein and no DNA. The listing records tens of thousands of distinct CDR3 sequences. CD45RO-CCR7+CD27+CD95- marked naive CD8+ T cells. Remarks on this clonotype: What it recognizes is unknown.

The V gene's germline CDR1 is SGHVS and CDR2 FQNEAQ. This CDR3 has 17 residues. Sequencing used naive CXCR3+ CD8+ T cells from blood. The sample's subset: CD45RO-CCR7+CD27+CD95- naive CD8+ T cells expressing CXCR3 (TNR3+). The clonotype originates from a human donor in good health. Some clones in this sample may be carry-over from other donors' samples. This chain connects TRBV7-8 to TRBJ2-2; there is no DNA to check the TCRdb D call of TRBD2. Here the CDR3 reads CASSLYGRGPNTGELFF. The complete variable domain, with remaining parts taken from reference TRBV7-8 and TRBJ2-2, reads GAGVSQSPRYKVAKRGQDVALRCDPISGHVSLFWYQQALGQGPEFLTYFQNEAQLDKSGLPSDRFFAERPEGSVSTLKIQRTQQEDSAVYLCASSLYGRGPNTGELFFGEGSRLTVL.